This T cell receptor (beta chain) stems from a study of monozygotic twins with cystic fibrosis. Study at large: Library input was around 3.2 micrograms of fragmented DNA, with approximately 16 PCR cycles.

Note on this clone: As yet, its antigen is unknown.

Broader study findings: Nucleotide-identical clonotype sharing was significantly higher within monozygotic CF twin pairs than between unrelated CF individuals. In 13 of 16 pairs, V gene usage was closest to the co-twin's. The repertoire was suggested to be naive-dominated, clonality median roughly 0.0089.

Profiling relied on immunoSEQ multiplex PCR, and the TCRdb table lists in-frame clones only, not all of them. This sample carries around 27,000 clones, roughly 97% of them seen once, and the ten largest clones take 2.7%. Germline CDR1 MNHEY, CDR2 SVGAGI. With V trimmed by 0 bases and J by 7 bases, 1 base remained unmatched. The CDR3 is 14 residues long. Sequencing was done on a sample of blood. J is TRBJ1-2 and V is TRBV6-5; 11 bases are a match to TRBD1. The source is a girl aged 2 to 9 with cystic fibrosis. CDR3 DNA sequence: TGTGCCAGCAGTTACTCGGGGACAGGGGGTGGCTACACCTTC. Translated, it gives CASSYSGTGGGYTF.